These 27 T cell receptor beta chains originate from one sample sequenced in a study of T cells in Graves' hyperthyroidism and ophthalmopathy. Researchers took RNA transcripts and amplified the TCR beta CDR3 regions from them. An initial round of RT-PCR targeting the TCR CDR3 relied on the HTBI primer set. TCRdb re-called the multiplex PCR reads with MiXCR, one entry per CDR3 protein. The sample carries about 600,000 distinct CDR3 sequences, more than 12% recorded once. The sample consisted of blood. Source of these receptors: a woman in her forties or fifties with Graves' ophthalmopathy.

This clonotype was observed a single time. This sequence joins TRBV14 and TRBJ2-3; 8 bases align to TRBD2. J gave up 2 bases and V 3 bases, and 7 bases lay outside the gene matches. This CDR3 region has 16 residues. The germline CDR1 and CDR2 sequences are SGHDN and FVKESK. CDR3 region: CASSHPGLVPTDTQYF. As DNA, the CDR3 is TGTGCCAGCAGCCATCCGGGACTAGTTCCCACAGATACGCAGTATTTT.

The chain links TRBV10-3 to TRBJ2-2; D gene uncertain. Germline V lookup: CDR1 ENHRY, CDR2 SYGVKD. Trimming pared 7 bases from V and 2 bases from J, leaving 11 bases between. This CDR3 comprises 14 residues. CDR3 region: CAITDGPNTGELFF. DNA of the CDR3: TGTGCCATCACCGACGGACCTAACACCGGGGAGCTGTTTTTT.

This rearrangement joins TRBV14 to TRBJ1-2; D is unresolved. There are 15 residues in the CDR3. Germline CDR1 SGHDN, CDR2 FVKESK. V was clipped by 2 bases and J by 3 bases, with 13 bases between them. CDR3 sequence: CASSQMMGNHYGYTF. The DNA of the CDR3 is TGTGCCAGCAGCCAAATGATGGGGAATCACTATGGCTACACCTTC.

The V call is TRBV27, the J call TRBJ2-1, with D uncertain. The V gene's germline CDR1 is MNHEY and CDR2 SMNVEV (reference sequence). This CDR3 comprises 14 residues. The V gene lost 5 bases and the J gene lost 10 bases, with 18 bases spanning the gap. CDR3 coding DNA: TGTGCCAGCAGTCCCACGATGGGAATTGGGGAGCAGTTCTTC. The encoded protein is CASSPTMGIGEQFF.

This clonotype has just a few counts. The genes are TRBV11-1 and TRBJ2-4, with D perhaps being TRBD1 or TRBD2 (5 bases each). This CDR3 comprises 15 residues. Trimming took 1 base from V and 7 from J, leaving 14 bases between them. CDR1 and CDR2 (germline): SGHAT, FQDESV (reference sequence). Here the CDR3 reads CASSLETLGVNIQYF. CDR3 sequence (DNA): TGTGCCAGCAGCTTAGAAACACTAGGGGTCAACATTCAGTACTTC. Using reference TRBV11-1 and TRBJ2-4 for the parts outside the CDR3, the full variable domain is EAEVAQSPRYKITEKSQAVAFWCDPISGHATLYWYRQILGQGPELLVQFQDESVVDDSQLPKDRFSAERLKGVDSTLKIQPAELGDSAMYLCASSLETLGVNIQYFGAGTRLSVL.

This clonotype was counted many times. The chain links TRBV11-3 to TRBJ2-1; TRBD2 agrees at 9 bases. The CDR3 is made up of 17 amino acids. Germline-derived CDR1 and CDR2 are SGHNT and YENEEA. V lost 5 bases, J lost 0 bases, and 8 bases stayed unmatched. The CDR3 DNA is TGTGCCAGCAGCGACGCTAGCGGGATTAGCTCCTACAATGAGCAGTTCTTC. Translating gives CASSDASGISSYNEQFF.

This clonotype was seen only a few times. V usage is TRBV28 and J usage is TRBJ1-2, with 12 bases lining up with TRBD1. V lost 7 bases and J lost 6; bases outside the gene matches: 15. The CDR3 runs 17 residues. CDR1 and CDR2 (germline): MDHEN, SYDVKM. The CDR3 here is CASTMPGTGGVRNGYTF. The CDR3 region has the DNA TGTGCCAGCACGATGCCCGGGACAGGGGGCGTTCGGAATGGCTACACCTTC.

This clonotype was observed a few times. The CDR3 coding sequence is TGTGCCACCAGCAGAGATAGAGGGATGGACACTGAAGCTTTCTTT. Translated: CATSRDRGMDTEAFF. J is TRBJ1-1 and V is TRBV15, with D uncertain. The CDR3 consists of 15 residues. Looked up from germline, CDR1 is LNHNV and CDR2 is YYDKDF (reference sequence). V lost 0 bases, J lost 3 bases, and 11 bases lay in between.

This clonotype was observed many times. The V and J genes are TRBV10-3 and TRBJ2-7; a possible D gene is TRBD1 (6 bases). This CDR3 has 14 amino acids. The V end lost 0 bases, the J end lost 7 bases, and 13 bases lay between the germline ends. CDR1 is ENHRY and CDR2 is SYGVKD in the germline V gene. Written as DNA, the CDR3 is TGTGCCATCAGTGAGTCTGGGGGCAGGGGAGAGCAGTACTTC. It encodes CAISESGGRGEQYF.

This clonotype showed up many times. The chain combines TRBV3-1 with TRBJ2-1; D call uncertain. From germline, CDR1 is LGHDT and CDR2 YNNKEL (reference sequence). V lost 1 base and J lost 5, with 6 bases in between. The CDR3 totals 13 residues. DNA of the CDR3: TGTGCCAGCAGCCAAGCTCTAAACAATGAGCAGTTCTTC. It yields the protein CASSQALNNEQFF.

This clonotype came up many times. This rearrangement joins TRBV28 to TRBJ1-2; D remains ambiguous. This CDR3 is 12 amino acids long. Germline lookup yields CDR1 MDHEN and CDR2 SYDVKM. V lost 1 base and J lost 4, with 4 bases in between. CDR3 in amino acids: CASSLYTYGYTF. The CDR3 DNA follows: TGTGCCAGCAGTTTATACACCTATGGCTACACCTTC.

In its sample, this clonotype was seen many times. The chain recombines TRBV7-6 with TRBJ1-4; D call uncertain. CDR1 is SGHVS and CDR2 is FNYEAQ in the germline V gene. This CDR3 contains 17 residues. V dropped 0 bases and J dropped 5 bases, with 16 bases sitting between them. The CDR3 nucleotides are TGTGCCAGCAGCTTAGCACTCGGCGGACGGATAAATGAAAAACTGTTTTTT. Translated, it gives CASSLALGGRINEKLFF.

The gene calls are TRBV6-1 and TRBJ2-7; D is ambiguous. Per the germline V gene, CDR1 is MNHNS and CDR2 is SASEGT. CDR3 length: 12 amino acids. Trimming pared 3 bases from V and 2 bases from J, leaving 5 bases between. The CDR3 coding sequence is TGTGCCAGCAGTGAGCAAACCTACGAGCAGTACTTC. Translated: CASSEQTYEQYF.

In regard to this clonotype: A junction boundary mismatches the germline segment, possibly from a read error. V gene TRBV7-2 combines with J gene TRBJ1-1, with a weak D call TRBD1 (6 bases). The CDR3 contains 13 residues. Germline values: CDR1 SGHTA, CDR2 FQGNSA. CDR3 protein: CASSLLGGGEASF. CDR3 nucleotide sequence: TGTGCCAGCAGCTTATTGGGGGGCGGCGAAGCTTCCTTT. Supplemented by reference TRBV7-2 and TRBJ1-1, the full variable domain reads GAGVSQSPSNKVTEKGKDVELRCDPISGHTALYWYRQSLGQGLEFLIYFQGNSAPDKSGLPSDRFSAERTGGSVSTLTIQRTQQEDSAVYLCASSLLGGGEASFGQGTRLTVV.

This clonotype was observed a few times. The V and J genes are TRBV18 and TRBJ1-3; D call uncertain. In germline, CDR1 is KGHSH, CDR2 LQKENI. The CDR3 spans 17 residues. The germline V and J ends were trimmed by 3 bases and 2 bases, with 17 bases remaining between them. The DNA for the CDR3 is TGTGCCAGCTCACCGCTCGCGGAGCTGAATGCTGGAAACACCATATATTTT. Translation gives CASSPLAELNAGNTIYF.

In its sample, this clonotype was seen many times. Germline is not matched at one junction end, which may reflect a read error. The chain is built from TRBV6-2 or TRBV6-3 and TRBJ1-5, with D possibly TRBD1 on 6 matching bases. There are 14 residues in the CDR3. Germline lookup yields CDR1 MNHEY and CDR2 SVGEGT. The CDR3 loop reads CASMQQGVNQPQHF. The CDR3 region has the DNA TGTGCCAGCATGCAACAGGGAGTTAATCAACCCCAGCATTTT.

On this clonotype itself: Since a much larger clone is just one base distant, this may be a read error. The chain employs TRBV28 and TRBJ1-1, with D possibly matching TRBD1 (5 bases). Deletions cut 3 bases from V and 8 bases from J, with 10 bases between. Germline V lookup: CDR1 MDHEN, CDR2 SYDVKM. The CDR3 is 12 amino acids. The CDR3 loop is CASSFRTREAFF. As DNA, the CDR3 is TGTGCCAGCAGTTTCAGGACAAGGGAAGCTTTCTTT. The complete variable domain, with remaining parts taken from reference TRBV28 and TRBJ1-1, reads DVKVTQSSRYLVKRTGEKVFLECVQDMDHENMFWYRQDPGLGLRLIYFSYDVKMKEKGDIPEGYSVSREKKERFSLILESASTNQTSMYLCASSFRTREAFFGQGTRLTVV.

There are many counts of this clonotype. The rearrangement links TRBV5-5 to TRBJ1-5; TRBD1 matches at 7 bases. Germline-derived CDR1 and CDR2 are SGHKS and YYEKEE (reference sequence). The junction had 4 bases not matched to a gene; V was cut back by 5 bases and J by 5 bases. The CDR3 contains 13 residues. CDR3 protein: CASSRDSHQPQHF. The CDR3 nucleotides read TGTGCCAGCAGTCGGGACAGCCATCAGCCCCAGCATTTT.

There are many counts of this clonotype. V is TRBV18 and J is TRBJ2-3; the D gene is possibly TRBD2 (6 bases). CDR3 length equals 15 residues. The V and J ends lost 3 bases and 5 bases respectively, with 15 bases between them. Germline V gene data show CDR1 as KGHSH and CDR2 as LQKENI. CDR3 protein: CASSPILRAGDTQYF. In DNA, the CDR3 is TGTGCCAGCTCACCTATATTAAGAGCGGGAGATACGCAGTATTTT.

This clonotype was observed a handful of times. The rearrangement links TRBV4-2 to TRBJ1-5; no reliable D call. CDR1 and CDR2 from the germline V gene are LGHNA and YNFKEQ. V was shortened by 0 bases and J by 6 bases, with 6 bases between the two germline ends. The CDR3 is 13 residues long. Written as DNA, the CDR3 is TGTGCCAGCAGCCAAGAATTGAGTCAGCCCCAGCATTTT. Translation gives CASSQELSQPQHF.

Worth noting for this clonotype: Sequence at one end of the junction differs from germline and may be a read error. The rearrangement joins TRBV3-1 to TRBJ2-3; 14 bases fit TRBD2. The germline gives CDR1 LGHDT, CDR2 YNNKEL (reference sequence). This CDR3 contains 16 residues. CDR3 sequence: CANSPRLAGGTDTQYF. As DNA, the CDR3 is TGTGCCAACAGCCCCCGACTAGCGGGAGGGACAGATACGCAGTATTTT.

This clonotype was recorded once. This chain uses TRBV20-1 with TRBJ1-5, with 10 positions matching TRBD1. V dropped 2 bases and J dropped 1; count of bases not matched to a gene: 8. The V gene's germline CDR1 is DFQATT and CDR2 SNEGSKA (reference sequence). This CDR3 has 17 amino acids. CDR3 in DNA: TGCAGTGCTAGATCTCCCGGACAGGGGGGCAGCAATCAGCCCCAGCATTTT. Translating it yields CSARSPGQGGSNQPQHF.

The chain combines TRBV27 with TRBJ1-5; tentatively, D is TRBD1 (5 bases). Between the trimmed V and J ends, which lost 5 bases and 2 bases, there was a span of 13 bases. In germline, CDR1 is MNHEY, CDR2 SMNVEV (reference sequence). This CDR3 has 15 residues. CDR3: CASSDLGEGNQPQHF. CDR3 sequence (DNA): TGTGCCAGCAGTGATTTGGGGGAGGGCAATCAGCCCCAGCATTTT.

V and J are TRBV30 and TRBJ2-7; perhaps TRBD1 as D (6 bases). The length of the CDR3 is 12 residues. CDR1 and CDR2 from the germline V gene are GTSNPN and SVGIG (reference sequence). Trimming removed 5 bases at V and 6 bases at J, with 14 bases between. The CDR3 DNA is TGTGCCTGGGGGCAGGGGTCCGGCGAGCAGTACTTC. Translating it yields CAWGQGSGEQYF. Variable domain in full (rest from reference TRBV30 and TRBJ2-7): SQTIHQWPATLVQPVGSPLSLECTVEGTSNPNLYWYRQAAGRGLQLLFYSVGIGQISSEVPQNLSASRPQDRQFILSSKKLLLSDSGFYLCAWGQGSGEQYFGPGTRLTVT.

This clonotype was seen many times. The rearrangement links TRBV28 to TRBJ1-1; TRBD1 aligns across 7 bases. The CDR3 is 15 residues long. V shed 6 bases, J shed 6 bases, and the junction held 13 bases outside the gene matches. Germline-derived CDR1 and CDR2 are MDHEN and SYDVKM. For the CDR3, the DNA is TGTGCCAGCAGCCGGGCCGAAGGGACAGAAGCTGAAGCTTTCTTT. It translates to CASSRAEGTEAEAFF.

The chain has TRBV20-1 and TRBJ1-4, with a weak D call TRBD1 (5 bases). The CDR3 runs to 15 residues. Per the germline V gene, CDR1 is DFQATT and CDR2 is SNEGSKA (reference sequence). V dropped 2 bases and J dropped 6 bases, with 16 bases sitting between them. CDR3 in DNA: TGCAGTGCTAGACAGGGACGGGCTGGCGATGAAAAACTGTTTTTT. Encoded protein: CSARQGRAGDEKLFF.

This clonotype has a count of ten or more. The CDR3 DNA sequence: TGCAGTGCTCACGGACTAGCGGGAGAGAATGAGCAGTTCTTC. Protein: CSAHGLAGENEQFF. V gene TRBV20-1 combines with J gene TRBJ2-1; 13 bases line up with TRBD2. The V gene end was trimmed by 5 bases and the J gene end by 7 bases; junction bases not matched to a gene: 5. In germline, CDR1 is DFQATT, CDR2 SNEGSKA (reference sequence). The CDR3 has 14 residues.